This T cell receptor (beta chain) stems from a study of T cell responses to AZD1222 COVID-19 vaccine (dated by TCRdb to about 2021). Regarding the complete study: TCR sequencing covered fewer than 250 trial participants: 200 to 220 given two doses of AZD1222 and 26 given two doses of MenACWY control vaccine. Trial participants were enrolled by age into 18-55, 56-69 and 70-plus year subgroups, with about 150, 27 and 61 TCR-sequenced participants respectively. Here is what the overall study found, with its caveats: Reportedly, almost half of the unique spike-specific TCRs recognized epitopes lying outside the regions that are mutated in the B.1.351 and B.1.1.7 variants. Conclusions about previously exposed vaccinees are limited because only five or six AZD1222 recipients were SARS-CoV-2 seropositive at baseline. Vaccine-associated CD4 TCRs spanned the whole spike protein, with dominant responses in regions 160-218 and 743-854. The 56-69-year group was small, and its depth increase did not reach significance, likely because of low power. No day 14 peak-response samples were available, so repertoires were characterized only after the peak T cell response. Most participants were white British and females outnumbered males, and the authors suggested that clonal diversity may have been underestimated. After two AZD1222 doses, spike-specific TCR breadth and depth were significantly higher than at day 0 and than in MenACWY recipients.

Relative to germline, V is 6 bases shorter and J is 1 base shorter, with 7 bases between their ends. CDR1 and CDR2 are read off the germline V gene (reference sequence) as LNHDA and SQIVND. Measured from the cysteine to the phenylalanine, the CDR3 is 13 residues long. This entry keeps only the CDR3 DNA: 39 bases, framed from base 1. The CDR3 regions of human TCRbeta chains were subjected to immunosequencing. On the study's bioinformatics: TCRs in the repertoires were compared against a reference library of SARS-CoV-2-specific TCRs that had been generated with the MIRA antigen-specificity platform. Breadth was defined as the fraction of unique TCRs that were SARS-CoV-2-associated. Depth was defined as the fraction of total T cells that were SARS-CoV-2-associated. Each spike-specific TCR was assigned to its reactive spike region and to a CD4 or CD8 class using the MIRA data. Log10-transformed breadth and depth values were compared by one-way ANOVA with Sidak's multiple comparisons tests. The immuneACCESS repertoire file appears here via TCRdb, limited to in-frame rearrangements. These files lack a portion of the clones; in checked studies, under half of the deficit traces to unresolved V genes, and the cause of the others is not known. Clone size and the V and J calls come from that table; the DNA yielded D and trimming. In this sample the table shows some 170,000 clones, 70% to 90% of which occur a single time. The leading ten clones occupy around 4.5% of the sample.

In light of the paper, this sample's time point label describes: about 28 days (+/-7) after the second vaccine dose. The treatment or condition label on this specimen signifies: meningococcal conjugate vaccine given as trial control. Vaccinee samples were obtained from the UK trials COV001 and COV002, which included a single-blind randomized controlled phase 2/3 trial of AZD1222 (ChAdOx1 nCoV-19) in healthy adults. Trial participant PBMC samples were collected at day 0 and day 28 after the second dose for TCRbeta chain sequencing. Regarding this clone: The antigen it recognizes is unknown. No base quality information exists; no much larger clone differs at one position.

The chain is assembled from TRBV19 and TRBJ1-5, with TRBD1 as a weak D call on 6 bases. This sequence was found in an adult who received the MenACWY meningococcal vaccine as a control. The sequenced sample was peripheral blood, obtained 28 days after the second dose of the MenACWY control vaccine. The DNA sequence is given as TGTGCCAGTAGGGACAGCAGCAATCAGCCCCAGCATTTT. Its product reads: CASRDSSNQPQHF.